This T cell receptor (beta chain) was documented in a study of T cells in localized non-small cell lung cancer. In germline, CDR1 is GTSNPN, CDR2 SVGIG (reference sequence). The CDR3 totals 12 residues. The germline V and J ends were trimmed by 1 base and 1 base, with 4 bases remaining between them. Only one count was recorded for this clone. Its antigen remains unknown. Notes on the study in general: Sequencing was limited to one tumor region, leaving the possibility of heterogeneity open. Adjacent uninvolved lung had the highest clonality, suggesting focused antigen responses.

Clones were read by immunoSEQ multiplex PCR, and TCRdb kept only the in-frame ones, dropping some. The table has under 70,000 clones, just over 85% seen once. Sequenced material: peripheral blood, taken before any cancer treatment. The receptor comes from a woman aged 35 to 75 with stage I lung adenocarcinoma. The V gene is TRBV30, the J gene TRBJ1-1, with D unclear. The CDR3 nucleotides read TGTGCCTGGAGTGAGGCGAACACTGAAGCTTTCTTT. Translated: CAWSEANTEAFF.